This section outlines one TCR beta chain sequence together with its context. The antigen is not known. These data originate in a study of cytomegalovirus exposure and HLA in healthy donors. The PCR ran on 60 Vbeta and 13 Jbeta primers. Using immunoSEQ multiplex PCR, the repertoire was profiled, and TCRdb retains in-frame clones only, with some absent. Here the sample spans about 180,000 clones, around 80% being singletons. V was cut by 0 bases and J by 0 bases, with 8 bases left in between. The germline CDR1 and CDR2 sequences are MGHRA and YSYEKL. The CDR3 runs to 15 residues. Findings and caveats of the study: According to a later analysis, donors in an Asian-associated ancestry cluster reportedly had fewer N-insertions than the approximately 720-donor mean.

The origin of this receptor is a woman in her twenties or thirties in good health and CMV-seronegative. Sequenced input: PBMCs. The genes are TRBV4-1 and TRBJ1-2; D remains ambiguous. Here the CDR3 reads CASSQDGGTNYGYTF. CDR3 in DNA: TGCGCCAGCAGCCAAGATGGAGGGACTAACTATGGCTACACCTTC.